The subject of this entry is one TCR beta chain. Its specificity is not known. Investigators reverse transcribed all isolated RNA, so they sequenced expressed TCRB transcripts. Some clones are missing from TCRdb's copy, which holds only in-frame ones; the method was immunoSEQ multiplex PCR. The table shows a few hundred thousand clones, with 10% to 15% occurring only once. The CDR3 runs to 14 residues. Trimming shortened V by 4 bases and J by 5 bases, and 15 bases separated the two germline ends. CDR1 SEHNR and CDR2 FQNEAQ come from the germline V gene (reference sequence). The data originate from a study of beta chain features in type 1 diabetes. Study-wide findings and caveats: Sampled from patients, naive, central memory and Treg TCRB repertoires appeared more similar than those sampled from healthy donors.

J is TRBJ2-7 and V is TRBV7-9, with a tentative D call TRBD2 (5 bases). This sequence originates from a man aged 18 to 29 in good health. Sequencing was performed on naive CD4+ T cells from blood. CDR3 bases: TGTGCCAGCAGCTCCAACACTAGGTGGCACGAGCAGTACTTC. It is translated as CASSSNTRWHEQYF.